This TCR beta chain was found in a study of T-cell reconstitution after alpha-beta-depleted transplantation in children. Construction of the TCRbeta library involved unique molecular identifiers. TCRdb called the PCR reads again in MiXCR, with one record for every CDR3 protein. The sample consists of 780,000 or so distinct CDR3 sequences, about 15% of them appearing once. This clonotype was observed a handful of times. The antigen remains unidentified. Looked up from germline, CDR1 is SGHNT and CDR2 is YYREEE (reference sequence). V was pared by 5 bases and J by 8 bases, with 6 bases of the junction left unmatched. The CDR3 has 13 residues. Study-wide points: By one year post-transplant, T-cell counts and diversity largely arose from T cells that were newly produced. Certain patients had high TCRbeta diversity at day 60, and it came from recipient T cells and thymic progenitors that survived. The origin of alpha-beta T cells about two months after transplant was reportedly several hundred expanded graft clones.

The source of this sequence is a male patient aged 10 to 17 who had a stem cell transplant for acute lymphoblastic leukemia, so the T cells may come from the graft donor. The rearrangement uses TRBV5-4 and TRBJ2-2; 7 bases line up with TRBD1. The sample consisted of PBMCs, mostly from graft donor cells, taken 360 days after TCRalphabeta/CD19-depleted stem cell transplant. In DNA form, the CDR3 reads TGTGCCAGCAGTGAGGGGGCCTCAGGGGAGCTGTTTTTT. Its translation is CASSEGASGELFF.